This T cell receptor (beta chain) was obtained from a study of OX40 agonist ivuxolimab in advanced cancers. Autoimmune disease history or systemic immunosuppression excluded patients. In regard to this clone: What it recognizes is unknown.

CDR1 and CDR2 from the germline V gene are MGHRA and YSYEKL. V was trimmed by 0 bases and J by 6 bases, leaving 12 bases between them. The CDR3 is 15 residues long. Regarding the study as a whole: CD8+ T cells averaged more expanded clones than CD4+. In the 0.1-3.0 mg/kg groups, partial responders showed among the lowest expansion.

The data were produced by immunoSEQ multiplex PCR, yet TCRdb's version contains in-frame clones alone and is incomplete. The sample includes roughly 12,000 clones, approximately 80% of them seen just once. The sequence was collected from an adult with an advanced solid tumor such as melanoma, head and neck, liver or kidney cancer. This chain joins TRBV4-1 and TRBJ1-5, with a weak D call TRBD1 (5 bases). The sample consisted of CD4+ or CD8+ T cells sorted from blood, taken in a trial of the OX40 agonist ivuxolimab. The DNA for the CDR3 is TGCGCCAGCAGCCAAGATCTCCGGGGGGGTCAGCCCCAGCATTTT. As protein: CASSQDLRGGQPQHF.